A selection of T cell receptor beta chains follows, all from one sample in a study of neoadjuvant anti-PD-1 for oral cavity cancer. Some clones are missing from TCRdb's copy, which holds only in-frame ones; the method was immunoSEQ multiplex PCR. The repertoire holds roughly 60,000 clones, 65% to 85% seen once, with just over 2.5% in the top ten. The source material was PBMCs, sampled before nivolumab (anti-PD-1) treatment. The source is a person aged 35 to 85 with oral cavity squamous cell carcinoma. CDR3s include the opening cysteine and the closing phenylalanine or tryptophan. Fields, in order: D gene, clone size, J gene, V gene, CDR3 length, CDR3 DNA, CDR3 protein. The D gene is left open where the match is weak. The size field is filled for only some rows; it gives once, few, many or a size class.

TRBD2	few	TRBJ2-3	TRBV30	18	TGTGCCTGGAGTGAAAAGCGGGAGGGCCTTTATTTCACAGATACGCAGTATTTT	CAWSEKREGLYFTDTQYF
.	.	TRBJ2-5	TRBV19	13	TGTGCCAGTAGTATATCCCCCTCAGAGACCCAGTACTTC	CASSISPSETQYF
.	.	TRBJ2-3	TRBV6-5	14	TGTGCCAGCAGTTACGGGCTAGCTACAGATACGCAGTATTTT	CASSYGLATDTQYF
.	.	TRBJ2-7	TRBV5-6	15	TGTGCCAGCAGCTTGGTGGGCAGGAGCTCCTACGAGCAGTACTTC	CASSLVGRSSYEQYF
TRBD1	once	TRBJ2-1	TRBV7-8	18	TGTGCCAGCAGAAGGGACAGGGTGATGACGAGGACCTACAATGAGCAGTTCTTC	CASRRDRVMTRTYNEQFF
TRBD1	.	TRBJ2-7	TRBV18	14	TGTGCCAGCTCGCACGGGACAGGGACCTACGAGCAGTACTTC	CASSHGTGTYEQYF
.	.	TRBJ1-6	TRBV7-9	18	TGTGCCAGCAGCTTAGACCGGGACATAAGCTCCTATAATTCACCCCTCCACTTT	CASSLDRDISSYNSPLHF
TRBD2	.	TRBJ2-5	TRBV5-1	17	TGCGCCAGCAGCGATCCGGGACTAGCGGGAGGATCTTCAAGCAGGAACTTC	CASSDPGLAGGSSSRNF
TRBD1	few	TRBJ1-5	TRBV9	14	TGTGCCAGCAGCGTAGAAGGGGGCCCGTCGCCCCAGCATTTT	CASSVEGGPSPQHF
TRBD1	once	TRBJ1-2	TRBV14	14	TGTGCCAGTCGTCGACAGGGTTCAAACTATGGCTACACCTTC	CASRRQGSNYGYTF
.	few	TRBJ1-6	TRBV27	14	TGTGCCAGCAGTCTAATAGCTAATAATTCACCCCTCCACTTT	CASSLIANNSPLHF
.	.	TRBJ1-5	TRBV6-1	15	TGTGCCAGCAGTGAAGCGGGGGGAACTGGACAGCCCCAGCATTTT	CASSEAGGTGQPQHF
.	.	TRBJ2-7	TRBV27	14	TGTGCCAGCAGGACAGACAGTAACCGCTACGAGCAGTACTTC	CASRTDSNRYEQYF
TRBD2	.	TRBJ2-7	TRBV19	13	TGTGCCAGTGCCCTAGCGGGAGTCTGGGAGCAGTACTTC	CASALAGVWEQYF
.	.	TRBJ1-1	TRBV19	13	TGTGCCAGTATTCAGGTGTCGAACACTGAAGCTTTCTTT	CASIQVSNTEAFF
.	.	TRBJ2-7	TRBV10-1	13	TGCGCCAGCAGCGCGGTCCCCGGGACCGAGCAGTACTTC	CASSAVPGTEQYF
.	.	TRBJ2-7	TRBV6-5	13	TGTGCCAGCACCCCAGGGTCGGCATACGAGCAGTACTTC	CASTPGSAYEQYF
.	.	TRBJ2-7	TRBV9	15	TGTGCCAGCACCCTGGAGGATGGACAGTTCTACGAGCAGTACTTC	CASTLEDGQFYEQYF
.	.	TRBJ1-2	TRBV2	13	TGTGCCAGCACGGAGGGACCTAACTATGGCTACACCTTC	CASTEGPNYGYTF
.	.	TRBJ1-3	TRBV7-2	15	TGTGCCAGCCCCCCCGGGGGGACATCTGGAAACACCATATATTTT	CASPPGGTSGNTIYF
TRBD2	.	TRBJ2-7	TRBV14	15	TGTGCCAGCAGCCCGGGACTAGCGGGCCCCTACGAGCAGTACTTC	CASSPGLAGPYEQYF
.	.	TRBJ2-2	TRBV6-6	14	TGTGCCAGCAGTTACTTGAGGGAGACCGGGGAGCTGTTTTTT	CASSYLRETGELFF
TRBD1	.	TRBJ2-5	TRBV6-5	14	TGTGCCAGCAGTTCAGACAGGGGGAGCGAGACCCAGTACTTC	CASSSDRGSETQYF
.	once	TRBJ1-4	TRBV4-2	15	TGTGCCAGCAGCCCCCGAGACGGTATAAATGAAAAACTGTTTTTT	CASSPRDGINEKLFF
TRBD2	few	TRBJ2-3	TRBV5-1	16	TGCGCCAGCAGCTTGGAGCCAGCGGGAGGTCGAGATACGCAGTATTTT	CASSLEPAGGRDTQYF
.	.	TRBJ2-6	TRBV7-9	15	TGTGCCAGCAGCTTAGGTGGAGCTGGGGCCAACGTCCTGACTTTC	CASSLGGAGANVLTF
TRBD1	.	TRBJ1-2	TRBV27	13	TGTGCCAGCAGTTTTGACAGGGCAGGTGGCTACACCTTC	CASSFDRAGGYTF
.	.	TRBJ1-2	TRBV11-2	18	TGTGCCAGCAGCTTAGATAACCCGACCGGGACCTCTAACTATGGCTACACCTTC	CASSLDNPTGTSNYGYTF
TRBD1	.	TRBJ2-1	TRBV5-4	15	TGTGCCAGCAGTTCCGGGACAGGGGTCTACAATGAGCAGTTCTTC	CASSSGTGVYNEQFF
TRBD2	.	TRBJ2-3	TRBV5-6	16	TGTGCCAGCAGCCGTCTAGCGGGGCAAAGCACAGATACGCAGTATTTT	CASSRLAGQSTDTQYF
.	.	TRBJ2-7	TRBV11-2	11	TGTGCCAGCAGACAGGGATACGAGCAGTACTTC	CASRQGYEQYF
.	.	TRBJ1-6	TRBV2	15	TGTGCCAGCAGTGAAGCGCTGATCTATAATTCACCCCTCCACTTT	CASSEALIYNSPLHF
.	.	TRBJ2-7	TRBV7-9	13	TGTGCCAGCAGCGTACTCCGGGGTGACGAGCAGTACTTC	CASSVLRGDEQYF
.	.	TRBJ2-1	TRBV11-2	12	TGTGCCAGCAGCCTAGCTCGGAATGAGCAGTTCTTC	CASSLARNEQFF
TRBD1	.	TRBJ2-3	TRBV13	15	TGTGCCAGCAGCCCCCAGGGACAGTCTACAGATACGCAGTATTTT	CASSPQGQSTDTQYF
.	.	TRBJ2-2	TRBV15	15	TGTGCCACCAGCAGAAAAAGCGGGTACACCGGGGAGCTGTTTTTT	CATSRKSGYTGELFF
.	.	TRBJ2-4	TRBV6-6	12	TGTGCCAGCAGGGCTACGGGGGACATTCAGTACTTC	CASRATGDIQYF
.	.	TRBJ1-3	TRBV9	15	TGTGCCAGCAGCTTTAGTGGACAGTCCAGAAACACCATATATTTT	CASSFSGQSRNTIYF
.	once	TRBJ2-5	TRBV4-1	15	TGCGCCAGCAGCCAAGATCCCCGGGGGCGAGAGACCCAGTACTTC	CASSQDPRGRETQYF
.	.	TRBJ1-2	TRBV11-2	11	TGTGCCAGCTTCGGGGGGGATGGCTACACCTTC	CASFGGDGYTF
TRBD1	.	TRBJ2-5	TRBV15	16	TGTGCCACCAGCAGAGATTACAGGGGGCGCGGGGAGACCCAGTACTTC	CATSRDYRGRGETQYF
.	.	TRBJ2-1	TRBV4-1	13	TGCGCCAGCACGGACAGCGGATCGTCGTTCCAGTTCTTC	CASTDSGSSFQFF